This TCR beta chain comes out of a study of cytomegalovirus exposure and HLA in healthy donors. Study as a whole: An early release of data contained tens of millions of unique TCRs, which came from HLA-typed donors. General study points: One variant, a missense change in DCLRE1C, was linked in a later analysis to TCR beta V- and J-gene trimming. Cytomegalovirus status was reportedly diagnosed by the classifier with high specificity and sensitivity.

CDR3 length: 13 amino acids. The germline CDR1 and CDR2 sequences are SGDLS and YYNGEE. V was trimmed by 1 base and J by 7 bases, leaving 11 bases between them. The PCR contained 60 Vbeta and 13 Jbeta primers. Sequenced by immunoSEQ multiplex PCR; TCRdb stores in-frame clones only, minus some. Altogether 150,000 to 200,000 clones are present, about 80% being singletons, with the ten largest covering roughly 1.3%. This clone has a single count. Antigen: not known. V gene TRBV9 combines with J gene TRBJ1-2; D perhaps matches TRBD1 (6 bases). The TCR sequence derives from a man aged 30 to 39 in good health and CMV-seronegative. Sample: PBMCs. The CDR3 reads CASSVQGTGGYTF. CDR3 bases: TGTGCCAGCAGCGTACAGGGGACGGGTGGCTACACCTTC. Together with reference TRBV9 and TRBJ1-2, the CDR3 gives the full variable domain: DSGVTQTPKHLITATGQRVTLRCSPRSGDLSVYWYQQSLDQGLQFLIQYYNGEERAKGNILERFSAQQFPDLHSELNLSSLELGDSALYFCASSVQGTGGYTFGSGTRLTVV.